This T cell receptor (beta chain) was found in a study of T cells in Graves' hyperthyroidism and ophthalmopathy. With V trimmed by 0 bases and J by 3 bases, 8 bases remained unmatched. The germline CDR1 and CDR2 sequences are SGHRS and YFSETQ. This CDR3 comprises 16 residues. Amplified TCR beta CDR3 regions derived from RNA transcripts. Initially, a first-round RT-PCR of the TCR CDR3 employed the HTBI primer set. TCRdb recomputed calls from the multiplex PCR reads with MiXCR, one row per CDR3 protein. Of about 600,000 distinct CDR3 sequences in the sample, 14% are singletons; the top ten hold roughly 7%. This clonotype was seen a few times. Antigen: not known. Study outcomes and limitations: Most clonotypes expanded in the thyroid (above 0.001) were also present in blood.

Sample: blood. The TCR was taken from a woman aged 18-29 years with Graves' ophthalmopathy. The rearrangement joins TRBV5-1 to TRBJ1-1, with 7 bases identical to TRBD1. CDR3 nucleotides: TGCGCCAGCAGCTTGGGAGACAGGGAGGTTGACACTGAAGCTTTCTTT. It is translated as CASSLGDREVDTEAFF.